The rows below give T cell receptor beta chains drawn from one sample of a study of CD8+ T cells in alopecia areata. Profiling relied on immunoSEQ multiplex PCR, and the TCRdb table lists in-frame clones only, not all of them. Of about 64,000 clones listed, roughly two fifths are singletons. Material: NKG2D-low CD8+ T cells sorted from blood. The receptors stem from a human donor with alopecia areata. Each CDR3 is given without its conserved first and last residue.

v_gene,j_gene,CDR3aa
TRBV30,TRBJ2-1,AWSGVSYNEQF
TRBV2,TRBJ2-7,ASSDTGVEQY
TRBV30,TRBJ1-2,AWSPTEPYGYT
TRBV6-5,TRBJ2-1,ASSYGTSGSPNEQF
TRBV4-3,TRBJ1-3,ASSQESGPRAPGNTIY
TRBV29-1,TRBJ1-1,SVKVGRINTEAF
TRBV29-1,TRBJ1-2,SVGPGDGYT
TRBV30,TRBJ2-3,AWNGGSALITDTQY
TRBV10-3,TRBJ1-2,AISESVSNYGYT
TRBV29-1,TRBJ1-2,SAQDMYGYT
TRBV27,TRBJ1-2,ATLRGDGYT
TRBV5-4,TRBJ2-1,ASSFGGGNEQF
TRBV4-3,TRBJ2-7,ASSQDTALAGGSYEQY
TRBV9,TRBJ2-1,ASSHPQGSGVKDEQF
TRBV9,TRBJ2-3,ASRGPASTDTQY
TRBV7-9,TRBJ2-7,ASSPGRVVGEQY
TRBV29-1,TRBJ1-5,RYGQGHQPQH
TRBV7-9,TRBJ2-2,ASRTGRPAGELF
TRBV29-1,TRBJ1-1,SVEGTNTEAF
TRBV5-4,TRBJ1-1,ASSPGTGVAF
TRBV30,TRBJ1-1,AWSVQGNTEAF
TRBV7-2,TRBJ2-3,ASSSRPWTQY
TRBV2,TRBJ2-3,ASSAGLTDTQY
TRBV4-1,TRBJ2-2,ASSLGQTGELF
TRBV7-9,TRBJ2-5,ASSPIAGKETQY
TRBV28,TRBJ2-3,ASSFPLRPRQDTDTQY
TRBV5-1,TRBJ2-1,ASSVSRGYYNEQF
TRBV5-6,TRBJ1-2,ASKGTYGYT
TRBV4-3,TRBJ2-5,ASSQAELMETQY
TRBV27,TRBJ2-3,ASARGGFTDTQY
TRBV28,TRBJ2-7,ASSTGSSYEQY
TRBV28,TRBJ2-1,ATPLRGDEQF
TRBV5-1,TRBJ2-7,ASSLEGLAGTYEQY
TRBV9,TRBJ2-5,ASSARPGLAGLYQETQY
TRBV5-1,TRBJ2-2,ASSLPGQGRTGELF
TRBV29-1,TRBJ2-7,SVLSGQGMYEQY
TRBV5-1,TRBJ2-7,ASSRLPRSDHEQY
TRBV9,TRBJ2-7,ASSVVEGGPNEQY
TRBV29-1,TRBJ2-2,SVEDRQRGYLRELF
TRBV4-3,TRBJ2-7,ASSQEGGIGSYEQY
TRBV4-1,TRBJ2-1,ASSQDTSIGSEQF
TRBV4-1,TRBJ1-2,ASSPPDRDGYT
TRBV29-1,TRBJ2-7,SVSWGSYEQY
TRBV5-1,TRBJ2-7,ASSWGYEQY
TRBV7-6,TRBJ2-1,ASSTGTSSYNEQF
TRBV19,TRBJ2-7,ASKDSLSSYEQY
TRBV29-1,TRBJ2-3,SVEIRAGEGDTQY
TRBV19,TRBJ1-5,ASSIGTGGIQPQH
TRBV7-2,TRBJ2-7,ASSFYPQNEQY
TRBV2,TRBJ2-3,ATTGTSGSADTQY
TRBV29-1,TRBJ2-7,SVAGGAGEVYEQY
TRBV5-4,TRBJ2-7,ASSLAGQKLYEQY
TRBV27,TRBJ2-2,ASSWSNTGELF